This section outlines one TCR beta chain sequence together with its context. Its specificity is not known. TCRdb's table, derived via immunoSEQ multiplex PCR, lists solely in-frame clones and lacks some. This sample has roughly 140,000 clones, with 87% found just once. The data belong to a study of T cell responses to AZD1222 COVID-19 vaccine. The CDR3 totals 16 residues. Germline loops: CDR1 LGHNA, CDR2 YSLEER. V was cut by 4 bases and J by 2 bases, with 17 bases left in between. Whole-study findings and limits: Clonal diversity was possibly underestimated; the donors were predominantly white British and more often female.

The sequenced sample was peripheral blood, obtained 28 days after the second AZD1222 dose. This rearrangement joins TRBV4-3 to TRBJ1-2; a possible D gene is TRBD1 (6 bases). The origin of this receptor is an adult who received the AZD1222 COVID-19 vaccine. CDR3 DNA sequence: TGCGCCAGCAGCCGATCTCAGGGGCCGTTAAACTATGGCTACACCTTC. Amino acids: CASSRSQGPLNYGYTF.